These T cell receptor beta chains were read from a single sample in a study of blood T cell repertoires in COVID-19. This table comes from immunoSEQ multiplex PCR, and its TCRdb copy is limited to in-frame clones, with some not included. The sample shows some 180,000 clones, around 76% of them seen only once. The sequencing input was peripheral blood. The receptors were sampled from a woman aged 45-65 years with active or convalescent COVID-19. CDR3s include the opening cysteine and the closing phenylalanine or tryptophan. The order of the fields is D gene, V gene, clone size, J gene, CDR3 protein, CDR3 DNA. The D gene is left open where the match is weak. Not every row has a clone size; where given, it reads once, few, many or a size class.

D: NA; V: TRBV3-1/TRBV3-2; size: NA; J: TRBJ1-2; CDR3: CASSRGPLNYGYTF; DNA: TGTGCCAGCAGCCGGGGCCCACTCAACTATGGCTACACCTTC
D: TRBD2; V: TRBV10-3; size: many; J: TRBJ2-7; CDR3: CAISESGLEYEQYF; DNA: TGTGCCATCAGTGAGTCGGGACTAGAATACGAGCAGTACTTC
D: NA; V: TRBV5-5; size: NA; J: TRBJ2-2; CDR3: CASSYDSRYGTGELFF; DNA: TGTGCCAGCAGCTATGACAGTAGATATGGCACCGGGGAGCTGTTTTTT
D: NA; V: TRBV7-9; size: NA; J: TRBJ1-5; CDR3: CASSLGRQDNQPQHF; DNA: TGTGCCAGCAGCTTAGGTCGCCAGGACAATCAGCCCCAGCATTTT
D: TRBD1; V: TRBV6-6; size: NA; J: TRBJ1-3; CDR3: CASNAGGPGSGNTIYF; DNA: TGTGCCAGCAATGCAGGGGGCCCGGGTTCTGGAAACACCATATATTTT
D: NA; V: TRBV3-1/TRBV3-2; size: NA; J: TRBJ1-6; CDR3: CASSLQGRNSPLHF; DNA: TGTGCCAGCAGCCTACAGGGCCGTAATTCACCCCTCCACTTT
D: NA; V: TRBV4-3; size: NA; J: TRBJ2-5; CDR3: CASSHRHSQETQYF; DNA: TGCGCCAGCAGCCACAGACACAGCCAAGAGACCCAGTACTTC
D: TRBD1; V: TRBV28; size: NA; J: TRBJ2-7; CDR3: CAIGTGNEQYF; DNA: TGTGCCATTGGGACAGGGAACGAGCAGTACTTC
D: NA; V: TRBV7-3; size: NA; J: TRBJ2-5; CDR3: CASSPRGAGETQYF; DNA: TGTGCCAGCAGCCCCCGGGGGGCAGGGGAGACCCAGTACTTC
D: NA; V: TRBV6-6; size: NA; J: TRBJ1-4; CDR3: CATTPRGGATNEKLFF; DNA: TGTGCCACCACCCCCCGGGGGGGCGCAACTAATGAAAAACTGTTTTTT
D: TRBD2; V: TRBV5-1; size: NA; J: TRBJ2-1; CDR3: CASSTPGGLAGGGEFF; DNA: TGCGCCAGCAGCACCCCTGGGGGGCTAGCGGGAGGTGGAGAATTCTTC
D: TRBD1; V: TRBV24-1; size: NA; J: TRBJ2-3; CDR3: CATSDPLGQGVTDTQYF; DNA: TGTGCCACCAGTGATCCCCTGGGACAGGGGGTCACAGATACGCAGTATTTT
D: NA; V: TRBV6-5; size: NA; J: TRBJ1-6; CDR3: CASSYTPDPEGSPLHF; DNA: TGTGCCAGCAGTTACACCCCGGACCCTGAGGGTTCACCCCTCCACTTT